These 18 T cell receptor beta chains originate from one sample sequenced in a study of PD-1 blockade in classical Hodgkin lymphoma. The time point denotes: cycle 4 day 1 (C4D1), after six to seven weeks of nivolumab. No patient escaped relapse after autologous stem cell transplantation, and brentuximab vedotin exposure varied. Researchers used magnetic negative selection to pull out pure CD4+ T cells from thawed PBMCs. Repertoires were generated with immunoSEQ multiplex PCR, while TCRdb's copy carries only in-frame clones and drops some. The sample carries about 30,000 clones, about 86% recorded once. The sequenced sample was CD4+ T cells from blood, obtained before the fourth cycle of nivolumab. Receptors were obtained from a human donor with classical Hodgkin lymphoma.

CDR3 protein: CASSEQPGQSTDTQYF. CDR3 nucleotides: TGTGCCAGCAGCGAACAACCGGGACAGAGCACAGATACGCAGTATTTT. The chain links TRBV6-4 to TRBJ2-3, with 7 positions matching TRBD1. The trim removed 6 bases at V and 0 bases at J, leaving 9 bases unmatched. This CDR3 spans 16 amino acids. In germline, CDR1 is MRHNA, CDR2 SNTAGT.

The rearrangement uses TRBV6-6 and TRBJ2-5; D is unclear. This CDR3 is 14 amino acids long. Per the germline V gene, CDR1 is MNHNY and CDR2 is SVGAGI (reference sequence). Between the trimmed V and J ends, which lost 0 bases and 2 bases, there was a span of 7 bases. CDR3 DNA sequence: TGTGCCAGCAGTTACTCGACTTTACAAGAGACCCAGTACTTC. It yields the protein CASSYSTLQETQYF.

This clone was found once. This rearrangement joins TRBV7-9 to TRBJ2-5; D is possibly TRBD1 (6 bases). The better agreement between TRBJ2-7 and the DNA end casts doubt on the J call. The CDR3 is 15 residues long. Germline V CDR1 and CDR2: SEHNR, FQNEAQ (reference sequence). The DNA for the CDR3 is TGTGCCAGCAGCCTAGAGACAGGAACCAACTACGAGCAGTACTTC. Residues: CASSLETGTNYEQYF.

Here the CDR3 DNA reads TGTGCCAGCAGCTGGGAGATAGCGGGGGGCTCCACAGATACGCAGTATTTT. It encodes CASSWEIAGGSTDTQYF. The chain couples TRBV11-2 to TRBJ2-3; the match to TRBD2 covers 10 bases. Germline assignment: CDR1 SGHAT and CDR2 FQNNGV. The CDR3 covers 17 residues. V was clipped by 4 bases and J by 2 bases; unmatched bases: 9.

The rearrangement links TRBV5-1 to TRBJ2-1; D gene uncertain. Between the trimmed V and J ends, which lost 4 bases and 7 bases, there was a span of 9 bases. Germline CDR1 reads SGHRS; CDR2 reads YFSETQ. This CDR3 contains 12 residues. In DNA, the CDR3 is TGCGCCAGCAGCGTGCACAAAAATGAGCAGTTCTTC. It specifies CASSVHKNEQFF.

The genes are TRBV18 and TRBJ1-1; 7 positions agree with TRBD1. The CDR3 has 14 amino acids. V shed 3 bases and J 1 base; nucleotides not matched to a gene: 2. From germline, CDR1 is KGHSH and CDR2 LQKENI. CDR3 DNA: TGTGCCAGCTCACCGACAGGGCCGAACACTGAAGCTTTCTTT. Its protein is CASSPTGPNTEAFF. Full variable domain (rest looked up from reference TRBV18 and TRBJ1-1): NAGVMQNPRHLVRRRGQEARLRCSPMKGHSHVYWYRQLPEEGLKFMVYLQKENIIDESGMPKERFSAEFPKEGPSILRIQQVVRGDSAAYFCASSPTGPNTEAFFGQGTRLTVV.

This clone was recorded once. The V and J genes are TRBV5-6 and TRBJ1-2; TRBD1 matches at 10 bases. The V gene end was trimmed by 3 bases and the J gene end by 4 bases; junction bases not matched to a gene: 6. There are 15 residues in the CDR3. Germline-derived CDR1 and CDR2 are SGHDT and YYEEEE. CDR3 DNA: TGTGCCAGCAGCTCAGGGGACAGGGGCTCCTATGGCTACACCTTC. Its protein product is CASSSGDRGSYGYTF. Supplemented by reference TRBV5-6 and TRBJ1-2, the full variable domain reads DAGVTQSPTHLIKTRGQQVTLRCSPKSGHDTVSWYQQALGQGPQFIFQYYEEEERQRGNFPDRFSGHQFPNYSSELNVNALLLGDSALYLCASSSGDRGSYGYTFGSGTRLTVV.

The J gene is TRBJ2-4, the V gene TRBV5-6, with 10 bases aligning to TRBD2. CDR1 is SGHDT and CDR2 is YYEEEE in the germline V gene. J gave up 6 bases and V 4 bases, and 7 bases lay outside the gene matches. CDR3 length equals 15 residues. CDR3 sequence: CASSRELAGLNIQYF. CDR3 in DNA: TGTGCCAGCAGCCGGGAACTAGCGGGGCTAAACATTCAGTACTTC.

This chain connects TRBV14 to TRBJ2-7; 8 nucleotides align to TRBD1. The CDR3 extends over 15 amino acids. V was clipped by 5 bases and J by 3 bases; unmatched bases: 9. CDR1 SGHDN and CDR2 FVKESK come from the germline V gene. Here the CDR3 reads CASSKTGAWDYEQYF. The CDR3 bases are TGTGCCAGCAGCAAGACAGGGGCCTGGGACTACGAGCAGTACTTC.

A few counts support this clone. The gene calls are TRBV18 and TRBJ1-1; D ambiguous. V was shortened by 2 bases and J by 3 bases, with 7 bases between the two germline ends. The CDR3 totals 13 residues. CDR1 is KGHSH and CDR2 is LQKENI in the germline V gene. The CDR3 is CASSPGHDTEAFF. CDR3 DNA: TGTGCCAGCTCACCAGGGCACGACACTGAAGCTTTCTTT.

The chain uses TRBV7-3 and TRBJ1-5; 7 positions agree with TRBD1. The CDR3 runs 16 residues. V lost 5 bases and J lost 0; bases outside the gene matches: 7. In germline, CDR1 is SGHTA, CDR2 FQGTGA. The CDR3 sequence is CASSPRDSYSNQPQHF. The CDR3 DNA sequence: TGTGCCAGCAGCCCCCGGGACAGTTATAGCAATCAGCCCCAGCATTTT.

In DNA, the CDR3 is TGTGCCAGCAGTTACTCGATGGGCGAAAAACTGTTTTTT. Translation gives CASSYSMGEKLFF. The chain carries TRBV6-6 and TRBJ1-4; no clear D. The CDR3 length is 13 residues. V lost 0 bases and J lost 8, with 7 bases in between. The germline gives CDR1 MNHNY, CDR2 SVGAGI (reference sequence).

The chain recombines TRBV6-5 with TRBJ2-5; D is perhaps TRBD2 (6 bases). Germline V gene lookup returns CDR1 MNHEY and CDR2 SVGAGI. There are 15 residues in the CDR3. The V end was cut by 6 bases, the J end by 1 base, with 15 bases between. CDR3 residues: CASRRRTGSQETQYF. The CDR3 coding sequence is TGTGCCAGCAGACGCCGAACCGGGAGCCAAGAGACCCAGTACTTC.

The CDR3 nucleotides are TGTGCCAGCAAAAACATTAACACTGAAGCTTTCTTT. Translation gives CASKNINTEAFF. The chain links TRBV6-5 to TRBJ1-1, with D unresolved. V was pared by 7 bases and J by 2 bases, with 8 bases between. Looked up from germline, CDR1 is MNHEY and CDR2 is SVGAGI. The length of the CDR3 is 12 residues.

This rearrangement joins TRBV4-2 to TRBJ1-2; D is undetermined. The germline V and J ends were trimmed by 1 base and 8 bases, with 17 bases remaining between them. The CDR3 is 15 amino acids. CDR1 is LGHNA and CDR2 is YNFKEQ in the germline V gene. The CDR3 region is CASSQGQQETGGYTF. The CDR3 region has the DNA TGTGCCAGCAGCCAAGGCCAACAAGAGACGGGGGGCTACACCTTC.

The V gene is TRBV29-1, the J gene TRBJ2-3; D perhaps matches TRBD2 (6 bases). CDR1 and CDR2 (germline): SQVTM, ANQGSEA. V was trimmed by 4 bases and J by 2 bases, leaving 10 bases between them. This CDR3 spans 13 amino acids. This CDR3 reads CSVGGVYTDTQYF. CDR3 bases: TGCAGCGTTGGCGGGGTTTACACAGATACGCAGTATTTT.

This rearrangement joins TRBV5-1 to TRBJ2-7, with TRBD1 matching over 7 bases. Trimming at V came to 3 bases and at J to 3 bases, leaving 9 bases not matched to a gene. CDR1 and CDR2 from the germline V gene are SGHRS and YFSETQ. CDR3 length: 15 residues. CDR3 DNA sequence: TGCGCCAGCAGCTCGGGTGGGGCAGGGGGCTACGAGCAGTACTTC. This gives the protein CASSSGGAGGYEQYF.

This clone was recorded a few times. The chain recombines TRBV11-2 with TRBJ1-2; no definite D call. The CDR3 is 13 residues long. The germline V and J ends were trimmed by 4 bases and 3 bases, with 9 bases remaining between them. Germline values: CDR1 SGHAT, CDR2 FQNNGV. DNA of the CDR3: TGTGCCAGCAGCTGGCCGGGGTACTATGGCTACACCTTC. As protein: CASSWPGYYGYTF.